This entry lists 26 T cell receptor beta chains sequenced from one sample in a study of blood T cell repertoires in COVID-19. The table came from immunoSEQ multiplex PCR; TCRdb's copy has only in-frame clones and leaves some out. In the table there are hundreds of thousands of clones, roughly 89% of which are singletons. What was sequenced was PBMCs or T cells enriched from blood (not recorded which). The receptors stem from a woman between 40 and 55 years old who had recovered from COVID-19.

The chain carries TRBV27 and TRBJ1-2, with D maybe TRBD1 (6 bases). CDR3 length: 14 residues. Trimming removed 7 bases from V and 2 bases from J, with 14 bases in between. CDR1 MNHEY and CDR2 SMNVEV come from the germline V gene (reference sequence). The CDR3 reads CASTLRGGNYGYTF. The CDR3, as DNA: TGTGCCAGCACCCTTCGGGGGGGCAACTATGGCTACACCTTC.

The chain joins TRBV6-2 or TRBV6-3 to TRBJ1-2; D is unresolved. CDR3 length: 15 amino acids. V was trimmed by 5 bases and J by 1 base, leaving 14 bases between them. Germline loops: CDR1 MNHEY, CDR2 SVGEGT. The CDR3 DNA reads as TGTGCCAGCAGTACCACGCGGGGAATTAACTATGGCTACACCTTC. Its protein product is CASSTTRGINYGYTF.

V and J are TRBV19 and TRBJ1-2, with TRBD1 matching 8 bases. In germline, CDR1 is LNHDA, CDR2 SQIVND (reference sequence). The CDR3 contains 15 residues. Losses at the gene ends were 4 bases for V and 3 bases for J; bases not matched to a gene: 7. The CDR3 DNA follows: TGTGCCAGTAGTAACGGGATGGACAGGGACTATGGCTACACCTTC. Protein: CASSNGMDRDYGYTF.

This chain links TRBV27 with TRBJ2-6; possible D gene TRBD1, 6 bases. V lost 4 bases and J 2 bases, leaving 9 bases between the germline ends. CDR1 and CDR2 (germline): MNHEY, SMNVEV (reference sequence). CDR3 size: 15 residues. CDR3 nucleotide sequence: TGTGCCAGCAGTTCCGGACAGCCTGGGGCCAACGTCCTGACTTTC. Its protein product is CASSSGQPGANVLTF.

The chain has TRBV11-3 and TRBJ2-7; maybe TRBD1 (5 bases). V dropped 5 bases and J dropped 6 bases, with 14 bases sitting between them. The CDR3 consists of 13 residues. CDR1 and CDR2 from the germline V gene are SGHNT and YENEEA. The CDR3: CASSLSVRGEQYV. CDR3 in DNA: TGTGCCAGCAGCCTGAGCGTTAGGGGCGAGCAGTACGTC.

The sample holds one count of this clone. The chain employs TRBV18 and TRBJ1-2; D ambiguous. The CDR3 is 15 amino acids. With 1 base removed from V and 2 bases from J, the gap between germline ends came to 11 bases. Germline V gene sequence: CDR1 KGHSH, CDR2 LQKENI. The CDR3 sequence is CASSPQTERNYGYTF. As DNA, the CDR3 is TGTGCCAGCTCACCACAAACAGAAAGGAACTATGGCTACACCTTC.

This clone came up a few times. The chain combines TRBV19 with TRBJ1-2; 9 nucleotides line up with TRBD1. V shed 3 bases and J 6 bases; nucleotides not matched to a gene: 8. The CDR3 is 15 amino acids. CDR1 is LNHDA and CDR2 is SQIVND in the germline V gene (reference sequence). For the CDR3, the DNA is TGTGCCAGTAGTATCTACAGGGGGCCTGATGATGGCTACACCTTC. It translates to CASSIYRGPDDGYTF.

The chain uses TRBV7-4 and TRBJ2-1, with 8 bases that match TRBD2. Germline CDR1 SGHVT, CDR2 SQSDAQ. Trimming cost V 3 bases and J 2 bases; bases outside gene matches: 12. The CDR3 is made up of 18 amino acids. In nucleotides, the CDR3 is TGTGCCAGCAGCTTGGGCGGGGAGGAGCGGGAGACCTACAATGAGCAGTTCTTC. It codes for CASSLGGEERETYNEQFF.

This clone was recorded a few times. The chain combines TRBV29-1 with TRBJ2-2, with 12 bases aligning to TRBD2. CDR3 size: 13 residues. V lost 7 bases to trimming and J lost 5 bases; unmatched junction nucleotides: 2. Germline V gene sequence: CDR1 SQVTM, CDR2 ANQGSEA. The CDR3 sequence is CSAGTSGTGELFF. The CDR3 region has the DNA TGCAGCGCCGGGACTAGCGGGACCGGGGAGCTGTTTTTT.

The gene calls are TRBV18 and TRBJ2-7; 7 bases map to TRBD2. V lost 3 bases and J lost 7; bases outside the gene matches: 12. Looked up from germline, CDR1 is KGHSH and CDR2 is LQKENI. This CDR3 is built from 15 residues. Here the CDR3 reads CASSPMASGVGEQYF. Here the CDR3 DNA reads TGTGCCAGCTCACCGATGGCTAGCGGTGTGGGGGAGCAGTACTTC.

The rearrangement joins TRBV6-5 to TRBJ2-7, with a weak D call TRBD2 (9 bases). This CDR3 has 15 amino acids. Per germline, CDR1 MNHEY and CDR2 SVGAGI. V was cut by 6 bases and J by 4 bases, with 19 bases left in between. CDR3 DNA sequence: TGTGCCAGCAGCCCCAGGGGGCGGGAGGGGTACGAGCAGTACTTC. Encoded protein: CASSPRGREGYEQYF.

The chain joins TRBV2 to TRBJ2-7; 9 bases are a match to TRBD1. V was clipped by 0 bases and J by 5 bases; unmatched bases: 8. Looked up from germline, CDR1 is SNHLY and CDR2 is FYNNEI. This CDR3 contains 16 residues. In DNA, the CDR3 is TGTGCCAGCAGTGAAGCGAATTGGGGACAGGGTGACGAGCAGTACTTC. Translating gives CASSEANWGQGDEQYF.

This clone was seen at least ten times. The rearrangement uses TRBV12-3 or TRBV12-4 and TRBJ2-1; D possibly corresponds to TRBD1 (5 bases). The V and J ends lost 3 bases and 6 bases respectively, with 9 bases between them. The CDR3 spans 13 residues. The chain's CDR3 is CASSFTGVNEQFF. The CDR3 nucleotides read TGTGCCAGCAGTTTTACAGGTGTCAATGAGCAGTTCTTC.

This clone was observed a handful of times. This chain joins TRBV14 and TRBJ2-2, with a tentative D call TRBD2 (6 bases). CDR3 length: 14 residues. Germline CDR1 and CDR2: SGHDN and FVKESK. V lost 4 bases, J lost 3 bases, and 9 bases lay in between. The CDR3 DNA follows: TGTGCCAGCAGCCCCTGGGGGGACACCGGGGAGCTGTTTTTT. Its translation: CASSPWGDTGELFF.

This chain joins TRBV21-1 and TRBJ1-2; the table names TRBD1, a call not compared with the DNA. TRBV21-1 counts as a pseudogene. The CDR3 contains 12 residues. In nucleotides, the CDR3 is TGTGCCGCCTACGCGAGGGGGAATGGCTACACCTTC. Translating it yields CAAYARGNGYTF.

The genes are TRBV5-1 and TRBJ1-1, with 7 bases lining up with TRBD1. In germline, CDR1 is SGHRS, CDR2 YFSETQ. Trimming at V came to 4 bases and at J to 6 bases, leaving 9 bases not matched to a gene. The CDR3 consists of 14 residues. The CDR3 sequence: CASSAYDRAAEAFF. Here the CDR3 DNA reads TGCGCCAGCAGCGCATACGACAGGGCGGCTGAAGCTTTCTTT.

The chain has TRBV10-3 and TRBJ1-1; possible D gene TRBD1, 5 bases. The CDR3 length is 15 residues. V lost 3 bases, J lost 0 bases, and 11 bases lay in between. Germline V CDR1 and CDR2: ENHRY, SYGVKD. The CDR3 region is CAISDGSGLNTEAFF. The CDR3 DNA reads TGTGCCATCAGTGATGGTTCAGGGCTGAACACTGAAGCTTTCTTT.

CDR3 coding DNA: TGTGCCAGCAGCCCCAAGACTAGCCCGGTGAGCAATGAGCAGTTCTTC. Protein: CASSPKTSPVSNEQFF. V and J are TRBV7-2 and TRBJ2-1; TRBD2 matches 7 bases. Germline values: CDR1 SGHTA, CDR2 FQGNSA. The CDR3 contains 16 residues. Unmatched junction bases numbered 13, after V lost 5 bases and J lost 6 bases.

The V gene is TRBV5-1, the J gene TRBJ2-2, with D possibly TRBD1 on 6 matching bases. Germline loops: CDR1 SGHRS, CDR2 YFSETQ. V lost 7 bases and J lost 5, with 15 bases in between. There are 14 residues in the CDR3. For the CDR3, the DNA is TGCGCCAGCGAGGCAGGCCAGGGGACCGGGGAGCTGTTTTTT. It translates to CASEAGQGTGELFF.

The chain links TRBV11-3 to TRBJ2-5, with 14 bases matching TRBD2. The ends lost 5 bases at V and 5 bases at J; junction bases unmatched: 4. The germline V gene has CDR1 SGHNT and CDR2 YENEEA. This CDR3 has 15 residues. The CDR3 loop reads CASSPGTSGSETQYF. The CDR3 coding sequence is TGTGCCAGCAGCCCCGGGACTAGCGGGAGTGAGACCCAGTACTTC.

V is TRBV7-9 and J is TRBJ1-2; D gene ambiguous. The CDR3 contains 14 residues. Germline loops: CDR1 SEHNR, CDR2 FQNEAQ (reference sequence). V was shortened by 5 bases and J by 8 bases, with 18 bases between the two germline ends. As DNA, the CDR3 is TGTGCCAGCAGCCACTCCCGTTGGGCAGGCGGCTACACCTTC. Translated, it gives CASSHSRWAGGYTF. The full variable domain, in which reference TRBV7-9 and TRBJ1-2 provide the parts outside the CDR3, is DTGVSQNPRHKITKRGQNVTFRCDPISEHNRLYWYRQTLGQGPEFLTYFQNEAQLEKSRLLSDRFSAERPKGSFSTLEIQRTEQGDSAMYLCASSHSRWAGGYTFGSGTRLTVV.

The chain has TRBV29-1 and TRBJ1-2; D ambiguous. With 6 bases removed from V and 4 bases from J, the gap between germline ends came to 9 bases. The CDR3 is 11 residues long. Per germline, CDR1 SQVTM and CDR2 ANQGSEA. CDR3 loop: CSVGGSYGYTF. CDR3 coding DNA: TGCAGCGTCGGAGGGAGCTATGGCTACACCTTC.

The chain recombines TRBV3-1 (or the pseudogene TRBV3-2) with TRBJ1-1; 8 bases match TRBD1. This CDR3 spans 13 amino acids. The germline V gene encodes CDR1 LGHDT and CDR2 YNNKEL (reference sequence). The V gene end was trimmed by 5 bases and the J gene end by 11 bases; junction bases not matched to a gene: 10. The CDR3 here is CASSRQGRYEAFF. CDR3 coding DNA: TGTGCCAGCAGCAGACAGGGGCGTTATGAGGCTTTCTTT.

The rearrangement joins TRBV19 to TRBJ2-5; 11 bases map to TRBD2. CDR3 length: 16 residues. The V gene's germline CDR1 is LNHDA and CDR2 SQIVND (reference sequence). The J segment lost 8 bases and the V segment lost 1 base, leaving 9 bases of the junction unmatched. The CDR3 region is CASSIGGLAVPVTQYF. The CDR3, as DNA: TGTGCCAGTAGTATAGGGGGACTAGCGGTCCCCGTAACCCAGTACTTC.

The chain is built from TRBV5-1 and TRBJ2-7; 9 bases align to TRBD2. The CDR3 contains 16 residues. Germline loops: CDR1 SGHRS, CDR2 YFSETQ. Losses at the gene ends were 1 base for V and 3 bases for J; bases not matched to a gene: 8. The CDR3 DNA reads as TGCGCCAGCAGCTTGTTATCTAGCGGGGATAACTACGAGCAGTACTTC. Protein sequence: CASSLLSSGDNYEQYF. Drawing the rest from reference TRBV5-1 and TRBJ2-7, the complete variable domain is KAGVTQTPRYLIKTRGQQVTLSCSPISGHRSVSWYQQTPGQGLQFLFEYFSETQRNKGNFPGRFSGRQFSNSRSEMNVSTLELGDSALYLCASSLLSSGDNYEQYFGPGTRLTVT.

This rearrangement joins TRBV10-3 to TRBJ2-7, with 10 bases matching TRBD1. The CDR3 spans 17 residues. The V gene end was trimmed by 2 bases and the J gene end by 3 bases; junction bases not matched to a gene: 10. Germline values: CDR1 ENHRY, CDR2 SYGVKD. CDR3 sequence reads: CAISELLADRGLYEQYF. The CDR3 bases are TGTGCCATCAGTGAGCTCCTCGCAGACAGGGGGCTCTACGAGCAGTACTTC.